This T cell receptor beta chain was captured in a study of cytomegalovirus exposure and HLA in healthy donors. TCRdb keeps only in-frame clones here, not all; method: immunoSEQ multiplex PCR. The sample contains roughly 230,000 clones, around 90% of which appear only once. Germline CDR1 SEHNR, CDR2 FQNEAQ (reference sequence). The ends were cut back, 5 bases at V and 7 bases at J, with 12 bases in the middle. The CDR3 length is 13 residues. Notes on the study in general: A list of around 160 TCR beta chains associated with cytomegalovirus was given.

To note about this clone: Its target is unknown.

This TCR came from a woman in her twenties or thirties in good health and CMV-seronegative. The genes are TRBV7-9 and TRBJ2-1, with a tentative D call TRBD1 (6 bases). Sequencing was done on a sample of PBMCs. CDR3 DNA: TGTGCCAGCAGCCCTATAGGGGGTAATGAGCAGTTCTTC. Translating it yields CASSPIGGNEQFF. Supplemented by reference TRBV7-9 and TRBJ2-1, the full variable domain reads DTGVSQNPRHKITKRGQNVTFRCDPISEHNRLYWYRQTLGQGPEFLTYFQNEAQLEKSRLLSDRFSAERPKGSFSTLEIQRTEQGDSAMYLCASSPIGGNEQFFGPGTRLTVL.